This T cell receptor beta chain appears in the sequencing data of a study of blood T cell repertoires in COVID-19. Germline V gives CDR1 SGHRS, CDR2 YFSETQ. Trimming cost V 0 bases and J 8 bases, with 8 bases left between them. The CDR3 runs 12 residues. TCRdb's copy holds only in-frame clones and misses some; the assay was immunoSEQ multiplex PCR. The sample carries roughly 87,000 clones, about 79% recorded once. Sequenced input: peripheral blood. This clonotype was obtained from a woman aged 45 to 65 with acute or convalescent COVID-19. This rearrangement joins TRBV5-1 to TRBJ1-2; the D gene is possibly TRBD1 (5 bases). CDR3 DNA sequence: TGCGCCAGCAGCTTGGACGGGGGAGGCTACACCTTC. It yields the protein CASSLDGGGYTF.